This T cell receptor (beta chain) is drawn from a study of T cell responses to AZD1222 COVID-19 vaccine. Overall study findings and caveats: Repertoire sampling was restricted to post-peak T cell response timepoints. Along spike, vaccine-associated CD4 TCRs were found throughout, with dominance at 160-218 and 743-854. Nearly half of unique spike-specific TCRs reportedly avoided B.1.351 and B.1.1.7 mutated regions.

V lost 3 bases and J 6 bases, leaving 8 bases between the germline ends. CDR1 is MDHEN and CDR2 is SYDVKM in the germline V gene. CDR3 length equals 12 residues. The assay was immunoSEQ multiplex PCR, and TCRdb's table has in-frame clones only and misses some. The data contain roughly 200,000 clones, about 92% of them singletons. With regard to this clone: Its target is unknown.

Material: peripheral blood, obtained on day 0 of MenACWY control vaccination. The chain recombines TRBV28 with TRBJ1-1; the D gene is possibly TRBD1 (5 bases). This sequence was found in an adult in good health. In DNA form, the CDR3 reads TGTGCCAGCAGTTTGACAGTGCCTGAAGCTTTCTTT. It specifies CASSLTVPEAFF.